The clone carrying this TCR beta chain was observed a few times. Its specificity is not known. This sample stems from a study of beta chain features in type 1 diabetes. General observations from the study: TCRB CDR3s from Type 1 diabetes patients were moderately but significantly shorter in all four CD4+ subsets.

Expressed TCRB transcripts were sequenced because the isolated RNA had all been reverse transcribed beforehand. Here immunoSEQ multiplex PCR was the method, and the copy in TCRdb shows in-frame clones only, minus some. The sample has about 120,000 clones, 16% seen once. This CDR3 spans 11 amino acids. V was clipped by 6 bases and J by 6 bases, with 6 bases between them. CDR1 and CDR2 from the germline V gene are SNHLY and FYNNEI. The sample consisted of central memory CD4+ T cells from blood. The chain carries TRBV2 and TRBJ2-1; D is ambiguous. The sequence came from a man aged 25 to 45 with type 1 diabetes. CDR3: CASSYSNEQFF. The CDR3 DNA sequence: TGTGCCAGCAGCTACTCCAATGAGCAGTTCTTC.